This paragraph reports one T cell receptor (beta chain). Its cognate antigen is unknown. The data were taken from a study of shared clonotypes between healthy human individuals. This CDR3 spans 13 amino acids. Trimming stripped 4 bases from V and 5 bases from J, with 11 bases between. Per the germline V gene, CDR1 is SQVTM and CDR2 is ANQGSEA. Regarding the study as a whole: Donor scarcity curtailed the genetic and exposure-history diversity represented herein.

Here immunoSEQ multiplex PCR was the method, and the copy in TCRdb shows in-frame clones only, minus some. The sample includes over 2 million clones, 85% to 95% of them seen just once. Study donors comprised healthy, HIV-negative adults devoid of recent acute infection or vaccination. Sample: naive CD4+ T cells from PBMCs. As for subset: CD45RA+ positively selected. This TCR was sampled from a man aged 18 to 30 in good health. Some clones in this sample may be carry-over from other donors' samples. The chain uses TRBV29-1 and TRBJ1-4; D is unresolved. The CDR3: CSVGHRPNEKLFF. The CDR3 region has the DNA TGCAGCGTTGGACACCGGCCGAATGAAAAACTGTTTTTT.